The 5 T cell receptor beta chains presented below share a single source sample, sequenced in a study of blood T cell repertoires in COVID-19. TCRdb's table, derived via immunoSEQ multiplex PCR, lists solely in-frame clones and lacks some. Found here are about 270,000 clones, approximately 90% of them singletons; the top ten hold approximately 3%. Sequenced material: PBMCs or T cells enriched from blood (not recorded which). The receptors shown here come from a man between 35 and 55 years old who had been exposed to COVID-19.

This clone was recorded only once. CDR3 in amino acids: CASSQDSLGQGTDRNTGELFF. The CDR3 coding sequence is TGTGCCAGCAGCCAAGATAGTTTAGGACAGGGGACGGATAGAAACACCGGGGAGCTGTTTTTT. The J gene is TRBJ2-2, the V gene TRBV3-1 (or the pseudogene TRBV3-2), with 9 positions matching TRBD1. Germline values: CDR1 LGHDT, CDR2 YNNKEL (reference sequence). This CDR3 contains 21 residues. The J segment lost 2 bases and the V segment lost 0 bases, leaving 16 bases of the junction unmatched.

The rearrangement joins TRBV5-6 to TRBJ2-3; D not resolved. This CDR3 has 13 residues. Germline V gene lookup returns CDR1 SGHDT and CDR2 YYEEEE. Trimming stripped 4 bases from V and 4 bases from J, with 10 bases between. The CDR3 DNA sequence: TGTGCCAGCAGCCTAGTCATTTCAGATACGCAGTATTTT. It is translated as CASSLVISDTQYF.

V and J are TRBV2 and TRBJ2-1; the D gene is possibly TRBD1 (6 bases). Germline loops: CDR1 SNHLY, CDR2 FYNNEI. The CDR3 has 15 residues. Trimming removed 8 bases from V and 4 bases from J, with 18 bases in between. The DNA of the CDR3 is TGTGCCAGCGGGGGTTTCGGGGACACTTACAATGAGCAGTTCTTC. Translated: CASGGFGDTYNEQFF.

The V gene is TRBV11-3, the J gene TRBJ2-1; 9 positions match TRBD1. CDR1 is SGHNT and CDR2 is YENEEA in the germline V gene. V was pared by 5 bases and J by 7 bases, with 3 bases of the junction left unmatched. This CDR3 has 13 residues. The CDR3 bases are TGTGCCAGCAGCCGGGACAGGGTGAATGAGCAGTTCTTC. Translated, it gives CASSRDRVNEQFF.

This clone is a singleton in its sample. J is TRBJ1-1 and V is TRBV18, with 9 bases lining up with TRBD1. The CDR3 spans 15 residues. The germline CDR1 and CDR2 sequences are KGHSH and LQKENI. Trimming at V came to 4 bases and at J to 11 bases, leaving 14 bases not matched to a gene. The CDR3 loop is CASSQERTGATEAFF. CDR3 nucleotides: TGTGCCAGCTCACAAGAGAGGACAGGGGCCACGGAGGCTTTCTTT.